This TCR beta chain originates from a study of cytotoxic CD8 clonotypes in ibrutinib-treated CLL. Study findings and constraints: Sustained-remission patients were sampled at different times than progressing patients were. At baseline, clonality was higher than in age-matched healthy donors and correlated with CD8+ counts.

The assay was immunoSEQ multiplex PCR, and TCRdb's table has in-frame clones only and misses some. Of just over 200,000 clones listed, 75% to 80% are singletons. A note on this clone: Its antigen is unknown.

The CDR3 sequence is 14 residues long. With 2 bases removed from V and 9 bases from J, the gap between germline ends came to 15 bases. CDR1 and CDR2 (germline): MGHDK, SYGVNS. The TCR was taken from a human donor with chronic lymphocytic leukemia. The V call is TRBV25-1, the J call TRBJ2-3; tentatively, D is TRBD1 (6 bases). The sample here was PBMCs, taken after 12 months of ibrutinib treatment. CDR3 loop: CASSEPVQGETQYF. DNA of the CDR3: TGTGCCAGCAGTGAACCTGTACAGGGTGAGACGCAGTATTTT. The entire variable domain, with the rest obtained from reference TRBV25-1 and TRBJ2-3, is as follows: EADIYQTPRYLVIGTGKKITLECSQTMGHDKMYWYQQDPGMELHLIHYSYGVNSTEKGDLSSESTVSRIRTEHFPLTLESARPSHTSQYLCASSEPVQGETQYFGPGTRLTVL.